This passage covers 28 T cell receptor beta chains from one sample sequenced in a study of T cells after yellow fever vaccination. Each CDR3 protein gets one entry after TCRdb re-called the 5' RACE reads with MiXCR. Of a few hundred thousand distinct CDR3 sequences in the sample, 6.2% were seen once. The sample here was PBMCs, taken 5 days after the yellow fever booster vaccination. These receptor sequences come from a man under 40 who received the YFV17D yellow fever vaccine.

This clonotype was counted between two and nine times. The chain joins TRBV3-1 to TRBJ2-4; D gene uncertain. Germline values: CDR1 LGHDT, CDR2 YNNKEL (reference sequence). The CDR3 has 12 amino acids. The V end lost 0 bases, the J end lost 6 bases, and 3 bases lay between the germline ends. As DNA, the CDR3 is TGTGCCAGCAGCCAAGACTTAAACATTCAGTACTTC. This gives the protein CASSQDLNIQYF.

This clonotype was detected only a few times. The rearrangement joins TRBV7-2 to TRBJ2-4; D not certain. CDR1 and CDR2 (germline): SGHTA, FQGNSA. V shed 5 bases and J shed 8 bases, with 16 bases lying between them. The CDR3 loop spans 14 amino acids. Written as DNA, the CDR3 is TGTGCCAGCAGCCCCGGGCCTCCCGCGGACATTCAGTACTTC. Amino acids: CASSPGPPADIQYF.

This clonotype came up a few times. This sequence joins TRBV20-1 and TRBJ1-5; D call uncertain. Germline values: CDR1 DFQATT, CDR2 SNEGSKA (reference sequence). The ends were cut back, 0 bases at V and 4 bases at J, with 7 bases in the middle. The CDR3 has 13 residues. CDR3 bases: TGCAGTGCTAGAGAGGGCATTAATCAGCCCCAGCATTTT. As protein: CSAREGINQPQHF.

Note on this clonotype: The junction departs from the called germline gene at one end, perhaps through a read error. The gene calls are TRBV20-1 and TRBJ2-3; tentative D call: TRBD2 (5 bases). The CDR3 runs to 16 residues. Germline values: CDR1 DFQATT, CDR2 SNEGSKA (reference sequence). This CDR3 is CCASVLANPRGDTQYF. The CDR3 bases are TGCTGTGCTAGTGTTTTGGCTAACCCTCGGGGTGATACGCAGTATTTT.

J is TRBJ2-1 and V is TRBV11-2, with TRBD2 matching over 12 bases. Germline values: CDR1 SGHAT, CDR2 FQNNGV. Trimming at V came to 7 bases and at J to 10 bases, leaving 17 bases not matched to a gene. CDR3 size: 17 residues. CDR3: CASNSRGLLAGGGEQFF. CDR3 bases: TGTGCCAGCAACTCTAGAGGGTTGCTAGCGGGAGGGGGGGAGCAGTTCTTC.

This clonotype was observed a handful of times. This chain joins TRBV12-3 or TRBV12-4 and TRBJ2-1; TRBD1 matches 12 bases. The V and J ends lost 9 bases and 8 bases, in that order; junction bases with no gene match: 5. CDR3 size: 13 residues. CDR3 coding DNA: TGTGCCAGTGGGGACAGGGGGCAGCATGAGCAGTTCTTC. This encodes CASGDRGQHEQFF.

V is TRBV12-3 or TRBV12-4 and J is TRBJ2-7, with D possibly being TRBD1 or TRBD2 (6 bases each). Trimming removed 5 bases from V and 2 bases from J, with 16 bases in between. This CDR3 is built from 15 residues. The CDR3 loop is CASSPVGGQPYEQYF. CDR3 bases: TGTGCCAGCAGTCCCGTGGGGGGACAACCCTACGAGCAGTACTTC.

The chain has TRBV11-2 and TRBJ2-3; 9 nucleotides agree with TRBD2. With 1 base clipped from V and 0 bases from J, the junction kept 11 bases outside the gene matches. CDR1 SGHAT and CDR2 FQNNGV come from the germline V gene. The CDR3 has 19 amino acids. In nucleotides, the CDR3 is TGTGCCAGCAGCTTAGTCAGTAGCGGGGGAGGGACTAGCACAGATACGCAGTATTTT. As protein: CASSLVSSGGGTSTDTQYF.

The chain has TRBV20-1 and TRBJ2-1; D is unclear. Per the germline V gene, CDR1 is DFQATT and CDR2 is SNEGSKA (reference sequence). The CDR3 is made up of 13 amino acids. The ends were cut back, 6 bases at V and 5 bases at J, with 14 bases in the middle. The CDR3 sequence: CSASDRFNNEQFF. CDR3 nucleotides: TGCAGTGCCTCGGACCGATTTAACAATGAGCAGTTCTTC.

This clonotype showed up just a few times. CDR3 sequence (DNA): TGTGCCAGCAGTTACACAGGGGCGGTGGAGACCCAGTACTTC. Translated: CASSYTGAVETQYF. V and J are TRBV6-5 and TRBJ2-5; 7 bases line up with TRBD1. The CDR3 sequence is 14 residues long. The germline V gene encodes CDR1 MNHEY and CDR2 SVGAGI. The V and J ends lost 2 bases and 5 bases, in that order; junction bases with no gene match: 5.

The gene calls are TRBV7-2 and TRBJ2-2; D is possibly TRBD1 or TRBD2 (5 bases each). Trimming shortened V by 0 bases and J by 3 bases, and 17 bases separated the two germline ends. The V gene's germline CDR1 is SGHTA and CDR2 FQGNSA. CDR3 length: 18 residues. As DNA, the CDR3 is TGTGCCAGCAGCTTAGCGGGGTGGCAGGGACGCTACACCGGGGAGCTGTTTTTT. Translating gives CASSLAGWQGRYTGELFF.

Remarks on this clonotype: Compared with germline, one end of the junction differs, possibly owing to a read error. The V gene is TRBV5-5, the J gene TRBJ2-5, with 7 bases matching TRBD1. Germline values: CDR1 SGHKS, CDR2 YYEKEE (reference sequence). The CDR3 has 11 residues. The CDR3 loop is CASSFRDSLNF. CDR3 in DNA: TGTGCCAGCAGCTTCCGGGACAGCCTCAATTTC.

This clonotype showed up just a few times. The rearrangement joins TRBV6-2 or TRBV6-3 to TRBJ2-2; D ambiguous. The CDR3 consists of 14 residues. V lost 7 bases to trimming and J lost 1 base, with 10 bases between them. Per germline, CDR1 MNHEY and CDR2 SVGEGT. CDR3 coding DNA: TGTGCCAGCAATGAACTTCGGAACACCGGGGAGCTGTTTTTT. Translating gives CASNELRNTGELFF.

This sequence joins TRBV3-1 and TRBJ2-3, with D uncertain. CDR1 is LGHDT and CDR2 is YNNKEL in the germline V gene (reference sequence). CDR3 length: 13 amino acids. Trimming cost V 1 base and J 5 bases, with 7 bases left between them. This CDR3 reads CASSQGWEDTQYF. DNA for the CDR3: TGTGCCAGCAGCCAAGGATGGGAAGATACGCAGTATTTT.

The rearrangement uses TRBV5-4 and TRBJ2-7, with no clear D. This CDR3 region has 16 residues. Looked up from germline, CDR1 is SGHNT and CDR2 is YYREEE (reference sequence). V lost 0 bases and J lost 0, with 13 bases in between. As DNA, the CDR3 is TGTGCCAGCAGCTTGGGTGCAGGCGTGCACTCCTACGAGCAGTACTTC. Translating gives CASSLGAGVHSYEQYF.

This clonotype appeared a few times. This CDR3 reads CASSQGHGTPNAPLHF. The CDR3 bases are TGTGCCAGCAGCCAAGGACATGGGACGCCCAACGCACCCCTCCACTTT. The chain uses TRBV11-2 and TRBJ1-6, with D possibly TRBD1 on 5 matching bases. Deletions cut 5 bases from V and 11 bases from J, with 22 bases between. Germline CDR1 is SGHAT and CDR2 is FQNNGV. The CDR3 has 16 residues. Looking up the rest from reference TRBV11-2 and TRBJ1-6 gives the full variable domain: EAGVAQSPRYKIIEKRQSVAFWCNPISGHATLYWYQQILGQGPKLLIQFQNNGVVDDSQLPKDRFSAERLKGVDSTLKIQPAKLEDSAVYLCASSQGHGTPNAPLHFGNGTRLTVT.

Concerning this clonotype: This may come from a read error, since a much larger clone is one base off. The genes are TRBV7-2 and TRBJ1-5; D unresolved. The V gene's germline CDR1 is SGHTA and CDR2 FQGNSA. The CDR3 runs 16 residues. Trimming took 1 base from V and 0 from J, leaving 10 bases between them. As DNA, the CDR3 is TGTGCCAGCAGCTTAGGAGGACGCTTTAGCAATCAGCCCCAGCATTTT. It translates to CASSLGGRFSNQPQHF.

This clonotype was detected a few times. This sequence joins TRBV5-1 and TRBJ1-1; weak D call: TRBD1 (6 bases). Germline CDR1 reads SGHRS; CDR2 reads YFSETQ. V dropped 2 bases and J dropped 1 base, with 12 bases sitting between them. This CDR3 is built from 15 residues. The CDR3 spells CASSLATGTNTEAFF. DNA of the CDR3: TGCGCCAGCAGCTTAGCTACAGGGACGAACACTGAAGCTTTCTTT.

This clonotype has a count of ten or more. This chain connects TRBV20-1 to TRBJ2-1; TRBD2 agrees at 10 bases. Per the germline V gene, CDR1 is DFQATT and CDR2 is SNEGSKA (reference sequence). The CDR3 sequence is 11 residues long. V shed 8 bases and J 7 bases; nucleotides not matched to a gene: 2. The CDR3 DNA reads TGCAGTCCGACTAGCGGGAATGAGCAGTTCTTC. Translation gives CSPTSGNEQFF.

The chain is built from TRBV6-5 and TRBJ2-3; TRBD2 aligns across 7 bases. CDR1 is MNHEY, CDR2 SVGAGI, per germline. The CDR3 sequence is 14 residues long. The J segment lost 5 bases and the V segment lost 2 bases, leaving 4 bases of the junction unmatched. CDR3 sequence reads: CASSYGGEGDTQYF. The CDR3 nucleotides are TGTGCCAGCAGTTACGGGGGGGAGGGAGATACGCAGTATTTT.

The chain has TRBV11-2 and TRBJ2-1, with unresolved D. The CDR3 loop spans 15 amino acids. Germline V CDR1 and CDR2: SGHAT, FQNNGV. V was pared by 0 bases and J by 8 bases, with 14 bases between. For the CDR3, the DNA is TGTGCCAGCAGCTTAGAGGCGCTAGTTGGGGATGAGCAGTTCTTC. Translating gives CASSLEALVGDEQFF.

This clonotype was counted at least ten times. The V and J genes are TRBV27 and TRBJ1-6, with 7 bases fitting TRBD1. V shed 5 bases, J shed 9 bases, and the junction held 13 bases outside the gene matches. The CDR3 has 16 amino acids. Germline loops: CDR1 MNHEY, CDR2 SMNVEV (reference sequence). The CDR3 nucleotides are TGTGCCAGCAGTGAAACAAACAGGGGCTACGGTTCACCCCTCCACTTT. Protein product: CASSETNRGYGSPLHF.

This clonotype was recorded a few times. The J gene is TRBJ1-2, the V gene TRBV6-4; D is perhaps TRBD1 (5 bases). The CDR3 consists of 14 residues. Trimming removed 2 bases at V and 4 bases at J, with 11 bases between. Germline-derived CDR1 and CDR2 are MRHNA and SNTAGT. The CDR3 sequence: CASSDRPGAYGYTF. The CDR3 DNA reads as TGTGCCAGCAGTGACCGTCCTGGGGCCTATGGCTACACCTTC.

This chain links TRBV29-1 with TRBJ2-3, with D possibly TRBD2 on 6 matching bases. CDR1 is SQVTM, CDR2 ANQGSEA, per germline. This CDR3 region has 14 residues. V lost 2 bases, J lost 5 bases, and 14 bases lay in between. CDR3 region: CSVETGGSGDTQYF. The CDR3 coding sequence is TGCAGCGTTGAAACTGGGGGGTCTGGAGATACGCAGTATTTT.

Ten or more counts support this clonotype. The chain recombines TRBV20-1 with TRBJ2-7; tentatively, D is TRBD1 (5 bases). Deletions cut 6 bases from V and 4 bases from J, with 13 bases between. Germline CDR1 reads DFQATT; CDR2 reads SNEGSKA (reference sequence). CDR3 length: 12 residues. In nucleotides, the CDR3 is TGCAGTGCCCTCGAAGGGGCATACGAGCAGTACTTC. Translated: CSALEGAYEQYF.

This chain uses TRBV24-1 with TRBJ2-2, with D unclear. V dropped 7 bases and J dropped 7 bases, with 18 bases sitting between them. Germline CDR1 KGHDR, CDR2 SFDVKD. This CDR3 has 15 amino acids. The CDR3 DNA sequence: TGTGCCACCAGCGCTCGGGCAATTCCGAACGGGGAGCTGTTTTTT. It yields the protein CATSARAIPNGELFF.

This clonotype has at least ten counts. The gene calls are TRBV7-9 and TRBJ2-5; the D gene is possibly TRBD2 (5 bases). V was trimmed by 2 bases and J by 2 bases, leaving 15 bases between them. This CDR3 is built from 16 residues. Per germline, CDR1 SEHNR and CDR2 FQNEAQ (reference sequence). The DNA of the CDR3 is TGTGCCAGCAGCTTAAAACAAACCCGGAGGCAAGAGACCCAGTACTTC. It yields the protein CASSLKQTRRQETQYF.

The table lists this clonotype with a few counts. The chain joins TRBV7-8 to TRBJ2-7; 9 bases line up with TRBD2. The CDR3 consists of 16 residues. The J segment lost 5 bases and the V segment lost 5 bases, leaving 13 bases of the junction unmatched. Germline values: CDR1 SGHVS, CDR2 FQNEAQ. CDR3 protein: CASSQGLALTFDEQYF. CDR3 coding DNA: TGTGCCAGCAGCCAAGGACTAGCGCTGACTTTTGACGAGCAGTACTTC. Together with reference TRBV7-8 and TRBJ2-7, the CDR3 gives the full variable domain: GAGVSQSPRYKVAKRGQDVALRCDPISGHVSLFWYQQALGQGPEFLTYFQNEAQLDKSGLPSDRFFAERPEGSVSTLKIQRTQQEDSAVYLCASSQGLALTFDEQYFGPGTRLTVT.